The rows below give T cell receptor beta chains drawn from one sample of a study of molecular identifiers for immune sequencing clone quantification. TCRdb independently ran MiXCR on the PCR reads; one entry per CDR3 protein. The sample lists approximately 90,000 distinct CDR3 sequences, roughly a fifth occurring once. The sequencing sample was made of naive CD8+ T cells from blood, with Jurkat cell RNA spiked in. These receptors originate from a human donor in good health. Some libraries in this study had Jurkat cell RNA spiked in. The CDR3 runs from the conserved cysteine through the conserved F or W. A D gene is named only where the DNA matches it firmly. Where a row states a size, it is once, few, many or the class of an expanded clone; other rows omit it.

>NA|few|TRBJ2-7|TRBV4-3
CASSQEIGASAYEQYF
TGCGCCAGCAGCCAAGAGATAGGAGCGTCTGCCTACGAGCAGTACTTC
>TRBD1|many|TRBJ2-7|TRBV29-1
CSVRTGGTYEQYF
TGCAGCGTCCGGACAGGGGGCACCTACGAGCAGTACTTC
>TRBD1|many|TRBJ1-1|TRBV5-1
CASSLSGQAIMNTEAFF
TGCGCCAGCAGCTTGAGTGGACAGGCGATCATGAACACTGAAGCTTTCTTT
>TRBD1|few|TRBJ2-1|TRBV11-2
CASSSPGQTLSSYNEQFF
TGTGCCAGCAGCTCACCGGGACAGACACTAAGCTCCTACAATGAGCAGTTCTTC
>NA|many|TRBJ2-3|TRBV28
CASSTSTEGPQDTQYF
TGTGCCAGCAGTACCTCGACAGAGGGTCCCCAAGATACGCAGTATTTT
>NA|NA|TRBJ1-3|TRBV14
CASSQGSGRFSGNTIYF
TGTGCCAGCAGCCAAGGTTCAGGCAGGTTCTCTGGAAACACCATATATTTT
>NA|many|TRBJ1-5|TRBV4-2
CASSPTKGPASEPQHF
TGTGCCAGCAGCCCTACCAAGGGGCCTGCTAGTGAGCCCCAGCATTTT
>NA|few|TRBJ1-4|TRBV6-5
CASSYSNRAVWNEKLFF
TGTGCCAGCAGTTACTCGAACCGGGCGGTATGGAATGAAAAACTGTTTTTT
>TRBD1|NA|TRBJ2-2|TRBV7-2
CASSSQLADRGLAGELFF
TGTGCCAGCAGCTCCCAATTGGCGGACAGGGGACTCGCCGGGGAGCTGTTTTTT
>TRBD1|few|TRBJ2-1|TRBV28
CASRPGTGVSDEQFF
TGTGCCAGCAGGCCCGGGACAGGGGTATCCGATGAGCAGTTCTTC
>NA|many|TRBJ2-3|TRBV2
CASSDSLAQYF
TGTGCCAGCAGTGATTCTCTGGCGCAGTATTTT
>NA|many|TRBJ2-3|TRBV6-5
CASNQASTDTQYF
TGTGCCAGCAACCAGGCATCTACAGATACGCAGTATTTT
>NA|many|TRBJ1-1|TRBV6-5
CASSYSLGLAEAFF
TGTGCCAGCAGTTACTCGCTAGGGTTGGCTGAAGCTTTCTTT
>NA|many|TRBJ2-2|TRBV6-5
CASSYSISTGELFF
TGTGCCAGCAGTTACTCGATTTCCACCGGGGAGCTGTTTTTT
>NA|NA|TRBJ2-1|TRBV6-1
CASTPPARLYNGQFF
TGTGCCAGCACCCCCCCGGCCAGGCTCTACAATGGGCAGTTCTTC
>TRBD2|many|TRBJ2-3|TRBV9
CASSLLAGDTDTQYF
TGTGCCAGCAGTCTACTAGCGGGAGACACAGATACGCAGTATTTT
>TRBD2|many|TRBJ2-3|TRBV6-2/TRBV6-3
CASSYIGGAADTQYF
TGTGCCAGCAGCTACATCGGGGGGGCGGCAGATACGCAGTATTTT
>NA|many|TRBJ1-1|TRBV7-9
CASSLGLAEAFF
TGTGCCAGCAGCTTAGGCCTCGCTGAAGCTTTCTTT
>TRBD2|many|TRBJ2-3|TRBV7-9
CASSLGVASGGTDTQYF
TGTGCCAGCAGCTTAGGTGTCGCTAGCGGGGGCACAGATACGCAGTATTTT
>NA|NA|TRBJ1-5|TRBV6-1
CASSGGPGSSQPQHF
TGTGCCAGCAGTGGGGGGCCAGGGAGCAGCCAGCCCCAGCATTTT
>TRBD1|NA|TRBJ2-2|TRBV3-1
CASSQVVRGRVNAVTGELFF
TGTGCCAGCAGCCAAGTTGTCAGGGGGCGCGTTAATGCCGTGACCGGGGAGCTGTTTTTT
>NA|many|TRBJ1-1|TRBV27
CASSFVTGNTEAFF
TGTGCCAGCAGTTTTGTGACGGGTAACACTGAAGCTTTCTTT
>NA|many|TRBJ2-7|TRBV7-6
CASSQAVAATYEQYF
TGTGCCAGCAGTCAAGCCGTGGCGGCAACCTACGAGCAGTACTTC
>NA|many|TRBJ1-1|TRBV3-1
CASSPSRGAVTEAFF
TGTGCCAGCAGCCCGAGCAGGGGTGCCGTCACTGAAGCTTTCTTT